This T cell receptor beta chain is drawn from a study of Ad26.COV2.S vaccination and SARS-CoV-2 variants. CDR1 LNHDA and CDR2 SQIVND come from the germline V gene (reference sequence). Unmatched junction bases numbered 7, after V lost 6 bases and J lost 2 bases. CDR3 length: 15 amino acids. Measured with immunoSEQ multiplex PCR; TCRdb has only the in-frame clones, and not every one. The table has over 110,000 clones, 75% to 90% seen once; the top ten hold 5%. The chain is built from TRBV19 and TRBJ2-3; 8 nucleotides line up with TRBD1. The sample here was peripheral blood, taken after recovery from COVID-19. The clonotype originates from a human donor who had recovered from COVID-19. The CDR3 here is CASSSGGANTDTQYF. CDR3 nucleotides: TGTGCCAGTAGCTCAGGGGGCGCGAACACAGATACGCAGTATTTT.